These 26 T cell receptor beta chains were all obtained from the same sample, sequenced in a study of blood T cell repertoires in COVID-19. Some clones are missing from TCRdb's copy, which holds only in-frame ones; the method was immunoSEQ multiplex PCR. The table shows under 95,000 clones, with around 87% occurring only once. Sample: peripheral blood. The source is a human donor with acute or convalescent COVID-19. The donor label of this sample is uncertain.

The chain carries TRBV10-3 and TRBJ1-1; D perhaps matches TRBD1 (5 bases). The CDR3 is 13 residues long. V lost 6 bases, J lost 3 bases, and 11 bases lay in between. Germline-derived CDR1 and CDR2 are ENHRY and SYGVKD. The CDR3: CAIRGPGDTEAFF. As DNA, the CDR3 is TGTGCCATCAGGGGGCCGGGGGACACTGAAGCTTTCTTT.

The chain uses TRBV4-1 and TRBJ1-6; D is unclear. V dropped 3 bases and J dropped 7 bases, with 13 bases sitting between them. The V gene's germline CDR1 is MGHRA and CDR2 YSYEKL. The CDR3 length is 15 residues. The chain's CDR3 is CASSQSGWENSPLHF. The CDR3 DNA reads as TGCGCCAGCAGCCAGTCGGGTTGGGAGAATTCACCCCTCCACTTT.

The chain recombines TRBV6-5 with TRBJ1-2, with D possibly TRBD1 on 5 matching bases. Germline-derived CDR1 and CDR2 are MNHEY and SVGAGI. V lost 5 bases to trimming and J lost 4 bases, with 14 bases between them. The CDR3 contains 14 residues. CDR3 DNA: TGTGCCAGCAGTAAGCCAGGGCTCGGCTATGGCTACACCTTC. Translation gives CASSKPGLGYGYTF.

The chain is built from TRBV28 and TRBJ2-1, with D possibly being TRBD1 (6 bases). Germline values: CDR1 MDHEN, CDR2 SYDVKM. CDR3 length: 16 residues. The ends were cut back, 5 bases at V and 5 bases at J, with 19 bases in the middle. CDR3 amino acids: CASSPEQGYYHNEQFF. CDR3 nucleotide sequence: TGTGCCAGCAGTCCAGAACAGGGATACTATCACAATGAGCAGTTCTTC.

V is TRBV3-1 (or the pseudogene TRBV3-2) and J is TRBJ2-5; possibly TRBD2 for D (5 bases). V was clipped by 1 base and J by 4 bases, with 13 bases between them. Germline V gene data show CDR1 as LGHDT and CDR2 as YNNKEL (reference sequence). There are 15 residues in the CDR3. CDR3 coding DNA: TGTGCCAGCAGCCAAGGCGGGTTGACGGGAGAGACCCAGTACTTC. Protein: CASSQGGLTGETQYF.

The chain carries TRBV2 and TRBJ2-5, with TRBD1 identical over 10 bases. This CDR3 comprises 15 residues. Germline lookup yields CDR1 SNHLY and CDR2 FYNNEI. J gave up 5 bases and V 3 bases, and 6 bases lay outside the gene matches. This CDR3 reads CASSDFRTGGETQYF. CDR3 coding DNA: TGTGCCAGCAGTGATTTTAGGACAGGGGGTGAGACCCAGTACTTC.

J is TRBJ2-6 and V is TRBV5-4, with TRBD1 matching 11 bases. In germline, CDR1 is SGHNT, CDR2 YYREEE (reference sequence). This CDR3 has 18 residues. Trimming removed 0 bases from V and 2 bases from J; junction bases left unmatched: 4. CDR3 amino acids: CASSLAGQGGPGANVLTF. The CDR3 DNA follows: TGTGCCAGCAGCTTGGCGGGACAGGGGGGTCCTGGGGCCAACGTCCTGACTTTC.

This chain uses TRBV4-1 with TRBJ2-2; D perhaps matches TRBD1 (6 bases). This CDR3 spans 17 amino acids. V lost 3 bases and J 0 bases, leaving 14 bases between the germline ends. Germline lookup yields CDR1 MGHRA and CDR2 YSYEKL. The CDR3 is CASSHGFEGANTGELFF. CDR3 DNA sequence: TGCGCCAGCAGCCATGGATTTGAGGGGGCGAACACCGGGGAGCTGTTTTTT.

V usage is TRBV7-2 and J usage is TRBJ1-5; D perhaps matches TRBD1 (6 bases). With 4 bases removed from V and 3 bases from J, the gap between germline ends came to 19 bases. The CDR3 length is 17 residues. Germline V gene lookup returns CDR1 SGHTA and CDR2 FQGNSA. The CDR3 loop reads CASSSVSGTRNNQPQHF. DNA for the CDR3: TGTGCCAGCAGCTCGGTATCCGGGACACGGAACAATCAGCCCCAGCATTTT.

This chain links TRBV28 with TRBJ2-7; 8 positions match TRBD2. The CDR3 length is 17 residues. The germline CDR1 and CDR2 sequences are MDHEN and SYDVKM. The J segment lost 5 bases and the V segment lost 6 bases, leaving 18 bases of the junction unmatched. CDR3 amino acids: CASRIRGVAGGPHEQYF. Here the CDR3 DNA reads TGTGCCAGCAGAATTAGGGGAGTGGCGGGGGGCCCCCACGAGCAGTACTTC. Full variable domain (remainder filled in from reference TRBV28 and TRBJ2-7): DVKVTQSSRYLVKRTGEKVFLECVQDMDHENMFWYRQDPGLGLRLIYFSYDVKMKEKGDIPEGYSVSREKKERFSLILESASTNQTSMYLCASRIRGVAGGPHEQYFGPGTRLTVT.

The rearrangement joins TRBV28 to TRBJ2-3; TRBD2 might be the D (6 bases). Trimming took 8 bases from V and 2 from J, leaving 20 bases between them. Germline-derived CDR1 and CDR2 are MDHEN and SYDVKM. This CDR3 has 16 amino acids. CDR3 protein: CASCGGGLITTDTQYF. Here the CDR3 DNA reads TGTGCCAGCTGTGGGGGAGGACTAATAACCACAGATACGCAGTATTTT.

The V gene is TRBV7-2, the J gene TRBJ2-1, with D possibly being TRBD1 (6 bases). Between the trimmed V and J ends, which lost 4 bases and 6 bases, there was a span of 19 bases. This CDR3 has 16 amino acids. The V gene's germline CDR1 is SGHTA and CDR2 FQGNSA. CDR3 bases: TGTGCCAGCAGCTCGTCGTTGGGGGCCCGTGGCAATGAGCAGTTCTTC. Protein product: CASSSSLGARGNEQFF.

Details on this clone: The junction departs from the called germline gene at one end, perhaps through a read error. V usage is TRBV6-5 and J usage is TRBJ1-2; D may be TRBD1 (6 bases). Germline V gene lookup returns CDR1 MNHEY and CDR2 SVGAGI. The CDR3 covers 14 residues. The DNA of the CDR3 is TGTGCCAGCAGTGACTCTTCAGGGGCGGGTGGCTACACCTTC. Its translation: CASSDSSGAGGYTF.

The chain recombines TRBV5-1 with TRBJ1-4; TRBD1 might be the D (6 bases). The CDR3 totals 13 residues. Trimming took 5 bases from V and 8 from J, leaving 13 bases between them. CDR1 is SGHRS, CDR2 YFSETQ, per germline. CDR3 coding DNA: TGCGCCAGCAGGGGGACCCAGGGGGAAAAACTGTTTTTT. Protein product: CASRGTQGEKLFF.

The rearrangement uses TRBV9 and TRBJ1-3, with 7 bases fitting TRBD1. The germline V gene encodes CDR1 SGDLS and CDR2 YYNGEE. V dropped 0 bases and J dropped 0; count of bases not matched to a gene: 6. The length of the CDR3 is 17 residues. The CDR3 sequence: CASSVAAGGASGNTIYF. The CDR3 DNA reads as TGTGCCAGCAGCGTAGCGGCAGGGGGTGCCTCTGGAAACACCATATATTTT.

The V and J genes are TRBV2 and TRBJ1-5, with TRBD1 matching over 8 bases. Germline loops: CDR1 SNHLY, CDR2 FYNNEI. The CDR3 contains 14 residues. The ends lost 5 bases at V and 6 bases at J; junction bases unmatched: 6. CDR3 nucleotides: TGTGCCAGCAGTCCAAACAGGGGGTTTCAGCCCCAGCATTTT. Amino acid sequence: CASSPNRGFQPQHF. The full variable domain, completed using reference TRBV2 and TRBJ1-5, is EPEVTQTPSHQVTQMGQEVILRCVPISNHLYFYWYRQILGQKVEFLVSFYNNEISEKSEIFDDQFSVERPDGSNFTLKIRSTKLEDSAMYFCASSPNRGFQPQHFGDGTRLSIL.

This clone was counted a few times. The J gene is TRBJ1-5, the V gene TRBV5-6; 7 bases map to TRBD1. The junction had 1 base not matched to a gene; V was cut back by 4 bases and J by 0 bases. From germline, CDR1 is SGHDT and CDR2 YYEEEE. This CDR3 has 14 amino acids. This chain's CDR3 is CASSGQDSNQPQHF. The CDR3 bases are TGTGCCAGCAGCGGACAGGATAGCAATCAGCCCCAGCATTTT.

The chain carries TRBV5-1 and TRBJ2-2, with a tentative D call TRBD1 (6 bases). The CDR3 runs to 16 residues. Trimming took 4 bases from V and 0 from J, leaving 13 bases between them. The V gene's germline CDR1 is SGHRS and CDR2 YFSETQ. The CDR3: CASSITGTTNTGELFF. The CDR3 nucleotides are TGCGCCAGCAGCATTACCGGGACAACGAACACCGGGGAGCTGTTTTTT.

V and J are TRBV15 and TRBJ1-4; weak D call: TRBD1 (5 bases). The CDR3 is 15 residues long. The ends were cut back, 0 bases at V and 8 bases at J, with 13 bases in the middle. CDR1 and CDR2 (germline): LNHNV, YYDKDF (reference sequence). CDR3: CATSRDQGGGEKLFF. Here the CDR3 DNA reads TGTGCCACCAGCAGAGATCAGGGAGGAGGGGAAAAACTGTTTTTT.

The chain links TRBV11-2 to TRBJ1-1, with a possible D match to TRBD1 (5 bases). This CDR3 is built from 14 residues. Germline lookup yields CDR1 SGHAT and CDR2 FQNNGV. The germline V and J ends were trimmed by 5 bases and 3 bases, with 13 bases remaining between them. As DNA, the CDR3 is TGTGCCAGCAGCCCCCAGCGGGGGGACACTGAAGCTTTCTTT. Encoded protein: CASSPQRGDTEAFF. The complete variable domain, with remaining parts taken from reference TRBV11-2 and TRBJ1-1, reads EAGVAQSPRYKIIEKRQSVAFWCNPISGHATLYWYQQILGQGPKLLIQFQNNGVVDDSQLPKDRFSAERLKGVDSTLKIQPAKLEDSAVYLCASSPQRGDTEAFFGQGTRLTVV.

The CDR3 region has the DNA TGTGCCGGCGCAGCGAGGGCGCGGGGCACCGGGGAGCTGTTTTTT. Its protein product is CAGAARARGTGELFF. The chain employs TRBV28 and TRBJ2-2; possibly TRBD2 for D (6 bases). CDR3 length: 15 residues. Germline CDR1 and CDR2: MDHEN and SYDVKM. Trimming stripped 11 bases from V and 4 bases from J, with 20 bases between.

The chain joins TRBV19 to TRBJ1-2; no firm D call. V was pared by 4 bases and J by 6 bases, with 9 bases between. The CDR3 spans 12 residues. The germline gives CDR1 LNHDA, CDR2 SQIVND (reference sequence). CDR3 protein: CASSNGVDGYTF. The DNA for the CDR3 is TGTGCCAGTAGTAACGGGGTAGATGGCTACACCTTC.

The rearrangement joins TRBV2 to TRBJ2-7; TRBD1 is a possible D gene (6 bases). The germline V gene encodes CDR1 SNHLY and CDR2 FYNNEI. Deletions cut 6 bases from V and 3 bases from J, with 21 bases between. The CDR3 loop spans 16 amino acids. The CDR3 spells CASRSSSGAIDYEQYF. The CDR3 bases are TGTGCCAGCAGATCATCCTCAGGGGCGATAGACTACGAGCAGTACTTC.

The chain recombines TRBV18 with TRBJ1-2, with D unclear. This CDR3 region has 13 residues. Germline V lookup: CDR1 KGHSH, CDR2 LQKENI. The ends were cut back, 3 bases at V and 4 bases at J, with 9 bases in the middle. The CDR3 DNA is TGTGCCAGCTCACCTCCGGGGATCTATGGCTACACCTTC. Translation: CASSPPGIYGYTF.

The V and J genes are TRBV18 and TRBJ2-5, with 8 bases aligning to TRBD2. Germline lookup yields CDR1 KGHSH and CDR2 LQKENI. Unmatched junction bases numbered 4, after V lost 3 bases and J lost 4 bases. The CDR3 spans 14 residues. This chain's CDR3 is CASSPRTSRETQYF. In DNA form, the CDR3 reads TGTGCCAGCTCACCCCGGACTAGCCGAGAGACCCAGTACTTC. Full variable domain (missing parts from reference TRBV18 and TRBJ2-5): NAGVMQNPRHLVRRRGQEARLRCSPMKGHSHVYWYRQLPEEGLKFMVYLQKENIIDESGMPKERFSAEFPKEGPSILRIQQVVRGDSAAYFCASSPRTSRETQYFGPGTRLLVL.

The V call is TRBV24-1, the J call TRBJ1-5; 9 nucleotides align to TRBD1. The germline V gene has CDR1 KGHDR and CDR2 SFDVKD. The CDR3 runs 18 residues. Trimming took 4 bases from V and 4 from J; bases not matched to a gene: 13. CDR3 in DNA: TGTGCCACCAGTGACCCTGGGACAGGGTCGAACACTAATCAGCCCCAGCATTTT. It codes for CATSDPGTGSNTNQPQHF.